The rows below give T cell receptor beta chains drawn from one sample of a study of T cells expressing NK-cell markers. TCRdb reprocessed the 5' RACE reads; each CDR3 protein has one entry and no DNA is given. This listing includes hundreds of thousands of distinct CDR3 sequences. Source material: blood T cells: a sorted CD56 or NKG2C T cell subset, CD4+ or CD8+ T cells, or bulk PBMC T cells (not recorded which). Every receptor here comes from a woman between 18 and 75 years old in good health. Each CDR3 is given with its conserved first and last residue.

j_call,v_call,cdr3_aa
TRBJ2-3,TRBV12-3/TRBV12-4,CASSPRTAGQSSTDTQYF
TRBJ2-1,TRBV12-3/TRBV12-4,CASSFVRGSDEQFF
TRBJ2-2,TRBV5-1,CASSAFVGGELFF
TRBJ2-2,TRBV28,CATHGNTGELFF
TRBJ1-5,TRBV20-1,CSAGEGTGANQPQHF
TRBJ2-2,TRBV5-1,CASSPTSTGNTGELFF
TRBJ2-7,TRBV5-1,CASSLDGWNEQYF
TRBJ2-2,TRBV5-4,CASSLAGLAGAVGELFF
TRBJ2-1,TRBV20-1,CSASETRIYNEQFF
TRBJ2-5,TRBV23-1,CASSQPSQETQYF
TRBJ1-5,TRBV5-5,CASSLVQGGSQPQHF
TRBJ2-1,TRBV20-1,CSALLGTSNEQFF
TRBJ2-5,TRBV7-2,CASSQHLQETQYF
TRBJ2-3,TRBV9,CASSVGGASGQYF
TRBJ1-1,TRBV6-5,CASSWGKGGQHTEAFF
TRBJ2-2,TRBV6-2/TRBV6-3,CASSWWTVNTGELFF
TRBJ2-1,TRBV25-1,CASSEGQGLGTEQFF
TRBJ2-7,TRBV6-2/TRBV6-3,CASSAGTGASYEQYF
TRBJ1-1,TRBV3-1,CASLGTAEAFF
TRBJ2-1,TRBV10-3,CAIAGGSYNEQFF
TRBJ2-2,TRBV20-1,CSAREGGGSTGELFF
TRBJ2-7,TRBV7-2,CASSHSGRAYEQYF
TRBJ2-5,TRBV20-1,CSATLQVPETQYF
TRBJ1-1,TRBV7-9,CASSRDLEGNEAFF
TRBJ2-1,TRBV20-1,CSASWLAVTNEQFF
TRBJ1-1,TRBV12-3/TRBV12-4,CASRLMTGANTEAFF
TRBJ2-2,TRBV4-1,CASSPRGGGTATGELFF
TRBJ2-1,TRBV9,CASSVGLLSYNEQFF
TRBJ2-1,TRBV11-2,CASSLGTLAYNEQFF
TRBJ1-6,TRBV7-9,CASSSDTHNSPLHF
TRBJ2-2,TRBV12-3/TRBV12-4,CASSSRGQLNTGELFF
TRBJ1-1,TRBV12-3/TRBV12-4,CASSAGQGSTEAFF
TRBJ1-2,TRBV6-2/TRBV6-3,CASSPARVLPHYGYTF
TRBJ2-3,TRBV4-2,CASSSYRGETDTQYF
TRBJ1-5,TRBV11-2,CASSLGIRNQPQHF
TRBJ1-2,TRBV6-1,CASGQPPGALGYTF
TRBJ2-3,TRBV24-1,CATSDFANSDTQYF
TRBJ2-1,TRBV29-1,CSVGLADEQFF
TRBJ2-3,TRBV7-2,CASSFMPTGGIDTQYF
TRBJ2-2,TRBV4-1,CASSQGRQNTGELFF
TRBJ2-7,TRBV20-1,CSARHPTSADEQYF